This passage covers 13 T cell receptor beta chains from one sample sequenced in a study of molecular identifiers for immune sequencing clone quantification. TCRdb processed the PCR reads anew with MiXCR; each CDR3 protein has one entry. Here the sample spans about 320,000 distinct CDR3 sequences, about 21% being singletons. The sample consisted of naive CD8+ T cells from blood, with Jurkat cell RNA spiked in. This sample's subset: FACS-sorted CD8+CD4-CCR7+CD45RA+ naive T cells. The receptor set was obtained from a human donor in good health. Some libraries in this study had Jurkat cell RNA spiked in.

The V call is TRBV4-3, the J call TRBJ2-5; D is unresolved. There are 17 residues in the CDR3. Germline V gene sequence: CDR1 LGHNA, CDR2 YSLEER. V lost 3 bases and J lost 9, with 26 bases in between. The CDR3 spells CASSHSHSLDLKRPQYF. The CDR3 region has the DNA TGCGCCAGCAGCCACTCCCACAGCCTAGATCTCAAGAGACCCCAGTACTTC.

At least ten counts were recorded for this clonotype. The chain is built from TRBV28 and TRBJ2-1, with D maybe TRBD1 (5 bases). V lost 3 bases to trimming and J lost 8 bases, with 17 bases between them. This CDR3 spans 15 amino acids. The germline V gene encodes CDR1 MDHEN and CDR2 SYDVKM. The CDR3 region has the DNA TGTGCCAGCAGTTTCTTGTCTCACTTAGGGGATGAGCAGTTCTTC. This gives the protein CASSFLSHLGDEQFF.

As for this clonotype: Possible read error: a much larger clone is one base away. The rearrangement links TRBV5-3 to TRBJ1-1; D ambiguous. TRBV5-3 is given ORF status, its function remaining uncertain. CDR3 length: 16 residues. CDR3 nucleotide sequence: TGTGCCAGCAGCTTGAACCCGATGCTACAGAGCACTGAAGCTTTCTTT. It encodes CASSLNPMLQSTEAFF.

There are many counts of this clonotype. CDR3 amino acids: CSVLKVASGPTDTQYF. Here the CDR3 DNA reads TGCAGCGTACTAAAGGTGGCTAGCGGACCCACAGATACGCAGTATTTT. The J gene is TRBJ2-3, the V gene TRBV29-1; 7 positions match TRBD2. Germline CDR1 is SQVTM and CDR2 is ANQGSEA. The V and J ends lost 6 bases and 2 bases, in that order; junction bases with no gene match: 14. This CDR3 spans 16 amino acids.

The rearrangement joins TRBV6-2 or TRBV6-3 to TRBJ1-1; no clear D gene. Germline assignment: CDR1 MNHEY and CDR2 SVGEGT. V was shortened by 6 bases and J by 0 bases, with 11 bases between the two germline ends. This CDR3 region has 14 residues. CDR3 sequence: CASSILEMNTEAFF. The CDR3 bases are TGTGCCAGCAGCATTCTGGAGATGAACACTGAAGCTTTCTTT.

The chain couples TRBV6-5 to TRBJ1-1, with 7 bases that match TRBD1. The V gene's germline CDR1 is MNHEY and CDR2 SVGAGI. V shed 6 bases and J 9 bases; nucleotides not matched to a gene: 13. The length of the CDR3 is 14 residues. The CDR3 DNA follows: TGTGCCAGCAGACCCAGAGACAGGGTGACTAAAGCTTTCTTT. Translation gives CASRPRDRVTKAFF.

This clonotype has ten or more counts. The V gene is TRBV7-6, the J gene TRBJ2-7; 10 bases fit TRBD1. CDR1 SGHVS and CDR2 FNYEAQ come from the germline V gene. With 4 bases clipped from V and 3 bases from J, the junction kept 9 bases outside the gene matches. The CDR3 contains 16 residues. CDR3: CASSSRLGQGGYEQYF. The CDR3 DNA follows: TGTGCCAGCAGCTCCCGCCTAGGACAGGGGGGCTACGAGCAGTACTTC.

Comment on this clonotype: One base away lies a much larger clone, so this may be a sequencing read error. Since no conserved phenylalanine or tryptophan closes the CDR3, a read error is the likely cause. The V gene is TRBV6-1, the J gene TRBJ2-7, with a weak D call TRBD1 (6 bases). V shed 8 bases and J shed 3 bases, with 14 bases lying between them. Germline CDR1 MNHNS, CDR2 SASEGT. This CDR3 spans 13 amino acids. The CDR3 spells CASARGLYYEQYL. The CDR3 nucleotides are TGTGCCAGCGCCAGGGGTCTTTACTACGAGCAGTACCTC.

The chain has TRBV14 and TRBJ2-7; weak D call: TRBD2 (6 bases). V was pared by 0 bases and J by 4 bases, with 13 bases between. The CDR3 spans 15 residues. In germline, CDR1 is SGHDN, CDR2 FVKESK. CDR3 sequence: CASSQDWKGLYEQYF. DNA for the CDR3: TGTGCCAGCAGCCAAGATTGGAAAGGACTATACGAGCAGTACTTC.

The J gene is TRBJ1-5, the V gene TRBV30, with D unclear. V gave up 2 bases and J gave up 4 bases, with 9 bases separating them. CDR3 length: 13 residues. Germline CDR1 reads GTSNPN; CDR2 reads SVGIG (reference sequence). The CDR3, as DNA: TGTGCCTGGAGTAGGGCTGAGAATCAGCCCCAGCATTTT. Amino acids: CAWSRAENQPQHF.

The V gene is TRBV19, the J gene TRBJ2-7; D might be TRBD1 (6 bases). The CDR3 is made up of 14 amino acids. The germline V and J ends were trimmed by 5 bases and 2 bases, with 13 bases remaining between them. Per the germline V gene, CDR1 is LNHDA and CDR2 is SQIVND (reference sequence). CDR3: CASSVGTSTYEQYF. In nucleotides, the CDR3 is TGTGCCAGTAGTGTCGGGACATCGACCTACGAGCAGTACTTC.

This clonotype showed up many times. This sequence joins TRBV9 and TRBJ2-7; 9 bases line up with TRBD1. V lost 2 bases to trimming and J lost 4 bases; unmatched junction nucleotides: 7. CDR1 SGDLS and CDR2 YYNGEE come from the germline V gene. The CDR3 loop spans 15 amino acids. The CDR3 loop is CASSVTSGTGYEQYF. CDR3 nucleotide sequence: TGTGCCAGCAGCGTTACGTCCGGGACAGGGTACGAGCAGTACTTC.

For this clonotype: Since a much larger clone is just one base distant, this may be a read error. V is TRBV13 and J is TRBJ2-3, with 8 bases matching TRBD1. This CDR3 has 15 amino acids. Germline lookup yields CDR1 PRHDT and CDR2 FYEKMQ (reference sequence). The CDR3 region has the DNA TGTGCCAGCAGCGGCCGGGACAGGCACACAGATACGCAGTGTTTT. Its protein product is CASSGRDRHTDTQCF.